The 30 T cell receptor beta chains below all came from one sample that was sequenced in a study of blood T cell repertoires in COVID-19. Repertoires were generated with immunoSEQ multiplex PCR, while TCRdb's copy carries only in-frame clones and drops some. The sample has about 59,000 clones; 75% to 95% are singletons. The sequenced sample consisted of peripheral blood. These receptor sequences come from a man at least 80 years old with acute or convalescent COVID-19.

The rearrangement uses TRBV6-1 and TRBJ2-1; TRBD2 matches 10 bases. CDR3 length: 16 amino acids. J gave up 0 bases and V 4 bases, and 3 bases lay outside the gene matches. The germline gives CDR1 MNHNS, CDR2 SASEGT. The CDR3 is CASSGASGGSYNEQFF. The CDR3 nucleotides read TGTGCCAGCAGTGGGGCTAGCGGGGGCTCCTACAATGAGCAGTTCTTC.

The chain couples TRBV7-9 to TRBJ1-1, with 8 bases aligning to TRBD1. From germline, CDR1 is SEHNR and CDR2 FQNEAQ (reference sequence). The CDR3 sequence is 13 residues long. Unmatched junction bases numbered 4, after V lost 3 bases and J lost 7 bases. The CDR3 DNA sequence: TGTGCCAGCAGCTTGACAGGGGCTATTGAAGCTTTCTTT. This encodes CASSLTGAIEAFF.

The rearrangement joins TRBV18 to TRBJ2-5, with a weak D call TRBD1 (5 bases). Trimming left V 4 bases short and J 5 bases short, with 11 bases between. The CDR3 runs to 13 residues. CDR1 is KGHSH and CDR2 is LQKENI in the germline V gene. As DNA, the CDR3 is TGTGCCAGCTCACTTCAGGGTCGGGAGACCCAGTACTTC. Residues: CASSLQGRETQYF.

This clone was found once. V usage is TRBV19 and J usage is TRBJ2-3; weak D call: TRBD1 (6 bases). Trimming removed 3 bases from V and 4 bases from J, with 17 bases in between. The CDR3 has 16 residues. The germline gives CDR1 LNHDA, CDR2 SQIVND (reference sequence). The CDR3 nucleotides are TGTGCCAGTAGTATTACGTCCCAGGGGTCCCCAGATACGCAGTATTTT. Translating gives CASSITSQGSPDTQYF. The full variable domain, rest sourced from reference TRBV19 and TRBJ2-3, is DGGITQSPKYLFRKEGQNVTLSCEQNLNHDAMYWYRQDPGQGLRLIYYSQIVNDFQKGDIAEGYSVSREKKESFPLTVTSAQKNPTAFYLCASSITSQGSPDTQYFGPGTRLTVL.

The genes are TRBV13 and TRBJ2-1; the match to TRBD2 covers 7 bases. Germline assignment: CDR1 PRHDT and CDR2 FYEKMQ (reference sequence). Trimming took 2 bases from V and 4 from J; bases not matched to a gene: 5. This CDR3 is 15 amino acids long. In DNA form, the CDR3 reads TGTGCCAGCAGCTTACGCCGGGGGGTGTACAATGAGCAGTTCTTC. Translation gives CASSLRRGVYNEQFF.

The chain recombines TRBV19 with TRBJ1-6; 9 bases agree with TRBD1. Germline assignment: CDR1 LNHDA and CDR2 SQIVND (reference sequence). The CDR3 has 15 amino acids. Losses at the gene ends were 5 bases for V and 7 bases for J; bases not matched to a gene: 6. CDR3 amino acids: CASSLTQGANSPLHF. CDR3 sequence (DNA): TGTGCCAGTAGTTTAACACAGGGGGCAAATTCACCCCTCCACTTT. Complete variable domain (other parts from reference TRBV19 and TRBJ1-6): DGGITQSPKYLFRKEGQNVTLSCEQNLNHDAMYWYRQDPGQGLRLIYYSQIVNDFQKGDIAEGYSVSREKKESFPLTVTSAQKNPTAFYLCASSLTQGANSPLHFGNGTRLTVT.

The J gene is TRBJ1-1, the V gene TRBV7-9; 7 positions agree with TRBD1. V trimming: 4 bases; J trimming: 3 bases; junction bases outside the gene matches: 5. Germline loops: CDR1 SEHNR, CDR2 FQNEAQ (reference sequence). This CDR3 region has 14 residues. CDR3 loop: CASSSGQTYTEAFF. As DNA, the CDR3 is TGTGCCAGCAGCTCGGGACAGACCTACACTGAAGCTTTCTTT.

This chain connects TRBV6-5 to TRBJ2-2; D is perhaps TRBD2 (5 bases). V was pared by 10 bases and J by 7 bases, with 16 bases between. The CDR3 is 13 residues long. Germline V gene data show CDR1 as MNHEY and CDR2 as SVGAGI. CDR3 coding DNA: TGTGCCACCCAGAGGGTAGGCCTCGGGGAGCTGTTTTTT. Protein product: CATQRVGLGELFF.

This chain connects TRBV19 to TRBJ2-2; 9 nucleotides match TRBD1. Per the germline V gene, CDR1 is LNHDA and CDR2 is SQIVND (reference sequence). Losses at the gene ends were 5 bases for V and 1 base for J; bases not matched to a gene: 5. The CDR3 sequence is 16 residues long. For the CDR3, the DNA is TGTGCCAGTAGTCCTCGGACAGGGGTGAACACCGGGGAGCTGTTTTTT. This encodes CASSPRTGVNTGELFF. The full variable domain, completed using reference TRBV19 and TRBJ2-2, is DGGITQSPKYLFRKEGQNVTLSCEQNLNHDAMYWYRQDPGQGLRLIYYSQIVNDFQKGDIAEGYSVSREKKESFPLTVTSAQKNPTAFYLCASSPRTGVNTGELFFGEGSRLTVL.

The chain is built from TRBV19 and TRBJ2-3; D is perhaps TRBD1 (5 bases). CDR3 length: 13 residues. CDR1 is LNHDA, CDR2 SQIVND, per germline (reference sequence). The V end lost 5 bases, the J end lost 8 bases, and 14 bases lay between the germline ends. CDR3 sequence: CASSPQVSGTQYF. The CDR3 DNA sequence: TGTGCCAGTAGTCCACAGGTCTCGGGTACGCAGTATTTT.

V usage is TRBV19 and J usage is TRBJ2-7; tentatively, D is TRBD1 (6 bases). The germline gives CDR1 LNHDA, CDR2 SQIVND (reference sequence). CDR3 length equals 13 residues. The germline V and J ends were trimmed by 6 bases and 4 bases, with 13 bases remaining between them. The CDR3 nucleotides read TGTGCCAGTAGCCCCCTGACAGGTTACGAGCAGTACTTC. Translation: CASSPLTGYEQYF.

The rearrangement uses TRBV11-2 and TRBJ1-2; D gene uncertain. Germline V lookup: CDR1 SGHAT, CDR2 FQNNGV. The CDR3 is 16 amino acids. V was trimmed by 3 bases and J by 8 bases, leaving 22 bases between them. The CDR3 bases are TGTGCCAGCAGCTTGGACGGCGGCATGACGGGATCGGGCTACACCTTC. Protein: CASSLDGGMTGSGYTF.

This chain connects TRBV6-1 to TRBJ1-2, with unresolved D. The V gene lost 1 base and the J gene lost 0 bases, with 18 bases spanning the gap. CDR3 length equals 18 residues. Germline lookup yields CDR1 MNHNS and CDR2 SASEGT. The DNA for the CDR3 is TGTGCCAGCAGTGAAGGTTATCTCGGGTCAAGCACTAACTATGGCTACACCTTC. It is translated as CASSEGYLGSSTNYGYTF.

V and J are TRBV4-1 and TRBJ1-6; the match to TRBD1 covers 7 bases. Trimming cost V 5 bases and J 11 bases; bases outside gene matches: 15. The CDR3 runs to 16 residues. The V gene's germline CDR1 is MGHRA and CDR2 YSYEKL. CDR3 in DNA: TGCGCCAGCAGCATAAACCGGGACAGAACCGCTCCACCCCTCCACTTT. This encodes CASSINRDRTAPPLHF.

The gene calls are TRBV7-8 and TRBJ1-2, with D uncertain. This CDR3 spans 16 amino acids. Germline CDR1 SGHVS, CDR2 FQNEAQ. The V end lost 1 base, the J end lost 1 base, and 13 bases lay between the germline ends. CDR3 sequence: CASSLVPGVGNYGYTF. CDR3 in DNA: TGTGCCAGCAGCTTAGTTCCCGGGGTGGGTAACTATGGCTACACCTTC.

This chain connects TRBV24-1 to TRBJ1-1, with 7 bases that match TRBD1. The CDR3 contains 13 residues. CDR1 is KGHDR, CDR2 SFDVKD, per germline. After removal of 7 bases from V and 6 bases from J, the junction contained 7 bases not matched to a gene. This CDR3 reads CATRESGGAEAFF. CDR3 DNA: TGTGCCACCAGGGAATCAGGGGGTGCTGAAGCTTTCTTT.

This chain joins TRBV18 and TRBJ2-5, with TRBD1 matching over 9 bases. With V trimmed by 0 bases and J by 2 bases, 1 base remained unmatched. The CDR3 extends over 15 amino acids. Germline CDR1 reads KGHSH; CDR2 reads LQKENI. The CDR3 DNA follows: TGTGCCAGCTCACCACCCGGGACAGGGCAAGAGACCCAGTACTTC. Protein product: CASSPPGTGQETQYF.

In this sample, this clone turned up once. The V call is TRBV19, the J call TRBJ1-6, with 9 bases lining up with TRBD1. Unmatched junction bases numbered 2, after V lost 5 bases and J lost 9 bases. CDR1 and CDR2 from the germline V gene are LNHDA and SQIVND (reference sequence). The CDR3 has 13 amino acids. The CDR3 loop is CASSWDRASPLHF. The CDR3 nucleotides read TGTGCCAGTAGTTGGGACAGGGCTTCACCCCTCCACTTT.

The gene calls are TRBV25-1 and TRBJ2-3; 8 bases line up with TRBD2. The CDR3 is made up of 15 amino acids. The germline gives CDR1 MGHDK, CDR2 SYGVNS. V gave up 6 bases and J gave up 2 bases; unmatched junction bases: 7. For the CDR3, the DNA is TGTGCCAGCAGAAGCGGGGGAGGGAACACAGATACGCAGTATTTT. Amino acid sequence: CASRSGGGNTDTQYF.

CDR3 sequence: CASSTGQEAGELFF. CDR3 DNA: TGCGCCAGCAGCACAGGACAGGAGGCCGGGGAGCTGTTTTTT. The V gene is TRBV5-1, the J gene TRBJ2-2, with TRBD1 matching over 7 bases. The CDR3 consists of 14 residues. Germline trimming cut 4 bases from V and 6 bases from J; bases unmatched to any gene: 6. CDR1 and CDR2 (germline): SGHRS, YFSETQ.

The CDR3 bases are TGTGCCAGCAAGGGGGCTCCAAGTGGCAATCAGCCCCAGCATTTT. Translated: CASKGAPSGNQPQHF. The rearrangement uses TRBV6-5 and TRBJ1-5; 7 nucleotides line up with TRBD1. Trimming removed 7 bases from V and 2 bases from J; junction bases left unmatched: 8. Germline-derived CDR1 and CDR2 are MNHEY and SVGAGI. The CDR3 runs to 15 residues.

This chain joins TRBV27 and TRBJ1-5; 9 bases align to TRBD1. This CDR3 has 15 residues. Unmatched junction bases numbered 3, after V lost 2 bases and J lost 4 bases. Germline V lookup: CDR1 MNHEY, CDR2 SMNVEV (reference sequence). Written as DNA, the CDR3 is TGTGCCAGCAGTTTAGGACAGGGGCGGAATCAGCCCCAGCATTTT. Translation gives CASSLGQGRNQPQHF.

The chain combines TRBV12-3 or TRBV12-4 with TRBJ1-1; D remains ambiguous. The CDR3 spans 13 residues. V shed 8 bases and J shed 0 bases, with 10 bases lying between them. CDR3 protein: CASRREMNTEAFF. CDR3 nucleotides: TGTGCCAGCCGGAGGGAGATGAACACTGAAGCTTTCTTT.

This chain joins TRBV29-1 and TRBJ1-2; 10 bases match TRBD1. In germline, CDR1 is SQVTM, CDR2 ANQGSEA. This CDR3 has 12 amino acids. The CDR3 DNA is TGCACCACGACAGGGGGCGAAGGAGGCTACACCTTC. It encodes CTTTGGEGGYTF.

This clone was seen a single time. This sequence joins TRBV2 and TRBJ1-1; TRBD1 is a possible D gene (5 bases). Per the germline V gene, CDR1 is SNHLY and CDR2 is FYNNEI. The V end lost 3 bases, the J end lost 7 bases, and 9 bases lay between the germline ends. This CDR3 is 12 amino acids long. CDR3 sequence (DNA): TGTGCCAGCAGTGATCAGGGCTTTGAAGCTTTCTTT. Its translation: CASSDQGFEAFF. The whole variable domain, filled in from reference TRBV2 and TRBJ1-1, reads EPEVTQTPSHQVTQMGQEVILRCVPISNHLYFYWYRQILGQKVEFLVSFYNNEISEKSEIFDDQFSVERPDGSNFTLKIRSTKLEDSAMYFCASSDQGFEAFFGQGTRLTVV.

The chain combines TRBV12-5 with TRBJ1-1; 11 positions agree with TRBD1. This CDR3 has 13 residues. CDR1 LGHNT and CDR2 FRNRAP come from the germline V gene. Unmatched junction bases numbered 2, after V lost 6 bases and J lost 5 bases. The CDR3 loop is CASGRDRGTEAFF. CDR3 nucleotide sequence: TGTGCTAGTGGCCGGGACAGGGGGACTGAAGCTTTCTTT.

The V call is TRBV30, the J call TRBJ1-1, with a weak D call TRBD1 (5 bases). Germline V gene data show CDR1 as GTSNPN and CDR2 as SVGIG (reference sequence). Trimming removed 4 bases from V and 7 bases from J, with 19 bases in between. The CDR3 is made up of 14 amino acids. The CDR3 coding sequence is TGTGCCTGGACCGTGGGCGGGGGAGGAGGTGAAGCTTTCTTT. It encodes CAWTVGGGGGEAFF.

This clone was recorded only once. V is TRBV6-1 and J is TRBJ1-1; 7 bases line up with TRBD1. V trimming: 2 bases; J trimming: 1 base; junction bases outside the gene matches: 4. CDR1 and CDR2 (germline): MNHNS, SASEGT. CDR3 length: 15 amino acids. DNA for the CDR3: TGTGCCAGCAGTGAATCCGGGACAGAGAACACTGAAGCTTTCTTT. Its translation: CASSESGTENTEAFF.

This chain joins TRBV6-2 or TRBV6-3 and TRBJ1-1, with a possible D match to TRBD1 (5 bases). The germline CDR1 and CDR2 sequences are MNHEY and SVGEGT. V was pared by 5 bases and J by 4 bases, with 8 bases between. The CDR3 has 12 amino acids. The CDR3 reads CASSMQGTEAFF. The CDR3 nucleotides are TGTGCCAGCAGTATGCAGGGCACTGAAGCTTTCTTT.

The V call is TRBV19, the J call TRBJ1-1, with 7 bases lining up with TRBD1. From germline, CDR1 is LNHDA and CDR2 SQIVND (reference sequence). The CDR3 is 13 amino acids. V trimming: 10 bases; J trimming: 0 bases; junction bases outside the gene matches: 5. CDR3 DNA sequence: TGTGCCACCAAAGGGGGCATGAACACTGAAGCTTTCTTT. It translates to CATKGGMNTEAFF. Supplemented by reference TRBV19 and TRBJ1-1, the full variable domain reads DGGITQSPKYLFRKEGQNVTLSCEQNLNHDAMYWYRQDPGQGLRLIYYSQIVNDFQKGDIAEGYSVSREKKESFPLTVTSAQKNPTAFYLCATKGGMNTEAFFGQGTRLTVV.